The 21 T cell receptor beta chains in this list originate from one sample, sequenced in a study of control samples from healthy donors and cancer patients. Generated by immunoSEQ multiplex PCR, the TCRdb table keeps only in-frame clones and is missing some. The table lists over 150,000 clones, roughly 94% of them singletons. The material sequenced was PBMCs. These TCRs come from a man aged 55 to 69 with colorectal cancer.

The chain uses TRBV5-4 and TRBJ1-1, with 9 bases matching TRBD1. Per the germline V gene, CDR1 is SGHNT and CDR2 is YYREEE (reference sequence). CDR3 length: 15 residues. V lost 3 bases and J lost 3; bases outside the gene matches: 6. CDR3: CASSSTGGSDTEAFF. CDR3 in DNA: TGTGCCAGCAGCTCGACAGGGGGATCGGACACTGAAGCTTTCTTT.

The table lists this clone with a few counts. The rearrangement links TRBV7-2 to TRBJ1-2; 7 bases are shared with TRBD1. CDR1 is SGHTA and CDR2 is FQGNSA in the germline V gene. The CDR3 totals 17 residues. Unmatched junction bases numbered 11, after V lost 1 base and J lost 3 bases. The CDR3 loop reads CASSLEGGRGSHYGYTF. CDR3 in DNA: TGTGCCAGCAGCTTAGAAGGGGGCAGGGGGTCGCACTATGGCTACACCTTC.

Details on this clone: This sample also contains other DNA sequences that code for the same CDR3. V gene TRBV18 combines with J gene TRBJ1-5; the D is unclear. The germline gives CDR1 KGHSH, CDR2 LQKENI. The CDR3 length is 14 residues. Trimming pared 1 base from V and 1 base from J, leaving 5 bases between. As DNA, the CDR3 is TGTGCCAGCTCACCACAGGGAAGCAATCAGCCCCAGCATTTT. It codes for CASSPQGSNQPQHF.

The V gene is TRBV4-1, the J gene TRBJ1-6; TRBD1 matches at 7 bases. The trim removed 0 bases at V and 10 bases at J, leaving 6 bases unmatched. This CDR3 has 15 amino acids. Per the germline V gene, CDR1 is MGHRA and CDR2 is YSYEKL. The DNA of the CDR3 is TGCGCCAGCAGCCAAGAAACAGGGGTGGAATCACCCCTCCACTTT. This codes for CASSQETGVESPLHF.

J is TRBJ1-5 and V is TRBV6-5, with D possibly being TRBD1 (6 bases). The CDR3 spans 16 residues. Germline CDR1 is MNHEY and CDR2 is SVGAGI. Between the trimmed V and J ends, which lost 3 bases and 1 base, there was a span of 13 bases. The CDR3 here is CASSYSHRDSNQPQHF. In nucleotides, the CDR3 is TGTGCCAGCAGTTATAGCCACAGGGACAGCAATCAGCCCCAGCATTTT.

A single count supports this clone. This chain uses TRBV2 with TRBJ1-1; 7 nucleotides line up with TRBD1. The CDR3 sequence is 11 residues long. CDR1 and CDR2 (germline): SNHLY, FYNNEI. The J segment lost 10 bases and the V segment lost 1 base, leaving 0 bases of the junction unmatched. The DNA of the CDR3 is TGTGCCAGCAGTGAAGACAGGGGAGCTTTCTTT. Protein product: CASSEDRGAFF.

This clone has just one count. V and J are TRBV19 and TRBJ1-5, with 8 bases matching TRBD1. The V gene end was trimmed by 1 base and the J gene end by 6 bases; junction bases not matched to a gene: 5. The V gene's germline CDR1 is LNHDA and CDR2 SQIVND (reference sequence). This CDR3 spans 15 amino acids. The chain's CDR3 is CASSIGRGPGQPQHF. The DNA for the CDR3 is TGTGCCAGTAGTATAGGCAGGGGGCCTGGTCAGCCCCAGCATTTT.

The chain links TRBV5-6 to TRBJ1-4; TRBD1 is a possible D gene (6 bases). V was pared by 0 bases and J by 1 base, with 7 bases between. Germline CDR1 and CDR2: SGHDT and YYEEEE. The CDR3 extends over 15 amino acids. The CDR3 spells CASSLAGQTNEKLFF. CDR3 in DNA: TGTGCCAGCAGCTTGGCGGGACAAACTAATGAAAAACTGTTTTTT.

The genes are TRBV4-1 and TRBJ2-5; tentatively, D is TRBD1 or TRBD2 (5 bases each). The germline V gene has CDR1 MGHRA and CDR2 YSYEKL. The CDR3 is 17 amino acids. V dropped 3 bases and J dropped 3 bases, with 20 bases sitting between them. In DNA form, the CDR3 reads TGCGCCAGCAGCCAGAGGGACGGCTTAGAGCCCGAAGAGACCCAGTACTTC. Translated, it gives CASSQRDGLEPEETQYF.

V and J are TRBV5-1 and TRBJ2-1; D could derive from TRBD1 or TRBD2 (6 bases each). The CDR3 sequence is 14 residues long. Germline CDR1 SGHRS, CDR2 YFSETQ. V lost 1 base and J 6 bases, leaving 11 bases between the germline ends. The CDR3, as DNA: TGCGCCAGCAGCTTGAGGGGGGAAGCCAATGAGCAGTTCTTC. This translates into CASSLRGEANEQFF.

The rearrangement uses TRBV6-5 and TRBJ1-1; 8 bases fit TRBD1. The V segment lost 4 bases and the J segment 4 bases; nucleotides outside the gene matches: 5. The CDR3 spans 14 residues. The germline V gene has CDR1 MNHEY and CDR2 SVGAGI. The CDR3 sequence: CASSFRQGSTEAFF. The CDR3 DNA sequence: TGTGCCAGCAGTTTCCGACAGGGGAGCACTGAAGCTTTCTTT.

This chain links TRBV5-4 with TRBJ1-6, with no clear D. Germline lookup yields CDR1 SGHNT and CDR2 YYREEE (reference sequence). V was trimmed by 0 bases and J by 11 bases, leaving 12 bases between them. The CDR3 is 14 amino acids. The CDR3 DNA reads TGTGCCAGCAGCTTGGGTGTGGGTGGGCCACCCCTCCACTTT. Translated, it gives CASSLGVGGPPLHF.

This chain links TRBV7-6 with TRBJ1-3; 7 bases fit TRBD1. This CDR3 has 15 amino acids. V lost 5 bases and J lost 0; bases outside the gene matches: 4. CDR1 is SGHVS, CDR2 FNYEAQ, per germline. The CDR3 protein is CASSEDRASGNTIYF. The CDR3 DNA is TGTGCCAGCAGCGAAGACAGGGCCTCTGGAAACACCATATATTTT. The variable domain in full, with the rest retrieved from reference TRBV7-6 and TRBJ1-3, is GAGVSQSPRYKVTKRGQDVALRCDPISGHVSLYWYRQALGQGPEFLTYFNYEAQQDKSGLPNDRFSAERPEGSISTLTIQRTEQRDSAMYRCASSEDRASGNTIYFGEGSWLTVV.

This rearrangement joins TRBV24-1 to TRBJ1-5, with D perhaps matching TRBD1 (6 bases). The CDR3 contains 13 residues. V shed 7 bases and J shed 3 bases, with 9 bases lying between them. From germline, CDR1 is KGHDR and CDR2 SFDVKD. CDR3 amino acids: CATRDSFNQPQHF. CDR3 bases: TGTGCCACCAGGGACAGCTTCAATCAGCCCCAGCATTTT.

As DNA, the CDR3 is TGTGCCAGCAGCTTAGGGCAGGGGGCGAAGACCCAGTACTTC. Residues: CASSLGQGAKTQYF. The gene calls are TRBV7-2 and TRBJ2-5; the match to TRBD1 covers 8 bases. The CDR3 loop spans 14 amino acids. The J segment lost 6 bases and the V segment lost 1 base, leaving 4 bases of the junction unmatched. CDR1 SGHTA and CDR2 FQGNSA come from the germline V gene.

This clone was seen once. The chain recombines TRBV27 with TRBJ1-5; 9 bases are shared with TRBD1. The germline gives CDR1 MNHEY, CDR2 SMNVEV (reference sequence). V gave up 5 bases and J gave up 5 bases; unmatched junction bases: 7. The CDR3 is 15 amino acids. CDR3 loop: CASSAGTGWYQPQHF. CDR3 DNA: TGTGCCAGCAGTGCCGGGACAGGGTGGTATCAGCCCCAGCATTTT.

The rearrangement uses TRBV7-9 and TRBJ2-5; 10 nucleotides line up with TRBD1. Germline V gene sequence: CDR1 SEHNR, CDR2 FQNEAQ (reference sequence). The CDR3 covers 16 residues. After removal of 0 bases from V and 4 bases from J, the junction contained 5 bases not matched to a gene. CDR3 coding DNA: TGTGCCAGCAGCTTAGCGGGACAGGGGAAGAGAGAGACCCAGTACTTC. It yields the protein CASSLAGQGKRETQYF.

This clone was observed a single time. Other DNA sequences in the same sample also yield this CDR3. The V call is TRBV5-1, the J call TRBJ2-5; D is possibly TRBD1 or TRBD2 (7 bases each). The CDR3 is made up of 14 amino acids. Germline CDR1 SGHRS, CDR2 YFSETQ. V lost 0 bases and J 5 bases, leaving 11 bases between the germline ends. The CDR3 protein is CASSLGQGGETQYF. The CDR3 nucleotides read TGCGCCAGCAGCTTGGGACAGGGAGGGGAGACCCAGTACTTC.

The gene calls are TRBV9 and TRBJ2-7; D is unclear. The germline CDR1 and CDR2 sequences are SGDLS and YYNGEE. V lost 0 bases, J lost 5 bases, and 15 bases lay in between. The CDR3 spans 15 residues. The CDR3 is CASSVGATVVHEQYF. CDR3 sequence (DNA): TGTGCCAGCAGCGTAGGAGCCACCGTAGTCCACGAGCAGTACTTC.

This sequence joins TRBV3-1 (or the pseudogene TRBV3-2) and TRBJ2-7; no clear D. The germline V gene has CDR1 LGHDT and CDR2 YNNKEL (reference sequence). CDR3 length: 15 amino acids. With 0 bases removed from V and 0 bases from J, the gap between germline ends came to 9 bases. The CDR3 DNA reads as TGTGCCAGCAGCCAAGAACGGCTTTACTCCTACGAGCAGTACTTC. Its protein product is CASSQERLYSYEQYF.

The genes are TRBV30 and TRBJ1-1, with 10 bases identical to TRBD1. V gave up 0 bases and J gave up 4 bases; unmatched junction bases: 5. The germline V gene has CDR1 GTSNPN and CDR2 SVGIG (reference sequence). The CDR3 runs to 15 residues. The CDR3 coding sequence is TGTGCCTGGAGTGTATTTGGGACAGGGGCCACTGAAGCTTTCTTT. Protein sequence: CAWSVFGTGATEAFF.